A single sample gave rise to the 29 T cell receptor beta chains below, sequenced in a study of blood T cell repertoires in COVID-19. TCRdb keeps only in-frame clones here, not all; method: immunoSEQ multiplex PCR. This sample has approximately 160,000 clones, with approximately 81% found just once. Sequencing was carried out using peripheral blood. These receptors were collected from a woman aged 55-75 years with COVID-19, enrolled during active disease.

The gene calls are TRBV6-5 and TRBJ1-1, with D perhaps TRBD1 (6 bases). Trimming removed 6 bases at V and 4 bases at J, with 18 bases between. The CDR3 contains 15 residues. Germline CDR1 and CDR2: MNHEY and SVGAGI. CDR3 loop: CASRGPYGGLTEAFF. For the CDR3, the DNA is TGTGCCAGCAGGGGCCCTTACGGGGGGCTCACTGAAGCTTTCTTT.

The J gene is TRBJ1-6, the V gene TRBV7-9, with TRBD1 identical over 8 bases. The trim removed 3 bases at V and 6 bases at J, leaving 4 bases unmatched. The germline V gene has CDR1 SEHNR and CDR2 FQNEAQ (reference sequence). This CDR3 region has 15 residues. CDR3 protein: CASSLVTGANSPLHF. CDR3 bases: TGTGCCAGCAGCTTGGTGACAGGGGCTAATTCACCCCTCCACTTT.

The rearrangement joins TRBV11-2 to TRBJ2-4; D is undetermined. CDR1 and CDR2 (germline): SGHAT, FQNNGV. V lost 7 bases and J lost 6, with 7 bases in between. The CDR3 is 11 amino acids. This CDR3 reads CASTSGNIQYF. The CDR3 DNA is TGTGCCAGCACCTCAGGAAACATTCAGTACTTC.

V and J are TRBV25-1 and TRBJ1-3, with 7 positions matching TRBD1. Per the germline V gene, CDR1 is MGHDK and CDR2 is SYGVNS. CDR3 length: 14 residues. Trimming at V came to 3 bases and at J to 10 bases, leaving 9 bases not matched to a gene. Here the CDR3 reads CASSEEGAPSTIYF. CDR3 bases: TGTGCCAGCAGTGAGGAGGGGGCCCCGTCGACCATATATTTT.

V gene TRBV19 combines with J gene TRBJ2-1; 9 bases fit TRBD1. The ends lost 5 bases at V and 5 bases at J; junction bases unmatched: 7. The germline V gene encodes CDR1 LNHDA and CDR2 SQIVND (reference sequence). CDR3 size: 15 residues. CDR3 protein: CASSFRTGVNNEQFF. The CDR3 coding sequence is TGTGCCAGTAGTTTCCGGACAGGGGTCAACAATGAGCAGTTCTTC.

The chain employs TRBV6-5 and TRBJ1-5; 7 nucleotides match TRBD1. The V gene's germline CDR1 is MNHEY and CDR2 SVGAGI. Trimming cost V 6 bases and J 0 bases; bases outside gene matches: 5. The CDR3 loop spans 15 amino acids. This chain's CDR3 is CASRWGTVSNQPQHF. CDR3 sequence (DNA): TGTGCCAGCAGATGGGGGACAGTTAGCAATCAGCCCCAGCATTTT.

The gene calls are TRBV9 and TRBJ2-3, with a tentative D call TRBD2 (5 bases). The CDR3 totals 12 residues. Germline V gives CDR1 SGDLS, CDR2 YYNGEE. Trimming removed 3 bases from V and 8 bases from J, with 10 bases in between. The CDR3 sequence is CASSATGGTQYF. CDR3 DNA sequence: TGTGCCAGCAGCGCCACCGGAGGTACGCAGTATTTT.

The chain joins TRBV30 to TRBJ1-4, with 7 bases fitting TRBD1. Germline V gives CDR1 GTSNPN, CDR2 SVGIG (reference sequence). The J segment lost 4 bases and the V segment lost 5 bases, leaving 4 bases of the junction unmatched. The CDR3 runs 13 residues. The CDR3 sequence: CAWAGQINEKLFF. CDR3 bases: TGTGCCTGGGCGGGACAGATTAATGAAAAACTGTTTTTT.

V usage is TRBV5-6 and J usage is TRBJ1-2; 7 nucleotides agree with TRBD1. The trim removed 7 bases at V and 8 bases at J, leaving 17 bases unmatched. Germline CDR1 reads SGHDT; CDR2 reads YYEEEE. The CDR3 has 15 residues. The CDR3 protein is CASFIHRDRVWGYTF. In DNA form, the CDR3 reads TGTGCCAGCTTCATACACCGAGACAGGGTTTGGGGCTACACCTTC.

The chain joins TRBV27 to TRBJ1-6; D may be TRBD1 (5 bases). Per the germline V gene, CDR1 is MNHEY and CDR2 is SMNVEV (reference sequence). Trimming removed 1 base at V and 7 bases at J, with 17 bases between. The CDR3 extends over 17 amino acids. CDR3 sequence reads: CASSLFRGAEGNSPLHF. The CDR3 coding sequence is TGTGCCAGCAGTTTATTTCGCGGGGCGGAAGGGAATTCACCCCTCCACTTT.

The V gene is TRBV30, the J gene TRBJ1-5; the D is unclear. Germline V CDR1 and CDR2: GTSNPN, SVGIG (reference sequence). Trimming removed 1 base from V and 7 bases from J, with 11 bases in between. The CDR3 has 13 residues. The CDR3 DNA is TGTGCCTGGAGTGCTGCGTGGAGACAGCCCCAGCATTTT. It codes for CAWSAAWRQPQHF.

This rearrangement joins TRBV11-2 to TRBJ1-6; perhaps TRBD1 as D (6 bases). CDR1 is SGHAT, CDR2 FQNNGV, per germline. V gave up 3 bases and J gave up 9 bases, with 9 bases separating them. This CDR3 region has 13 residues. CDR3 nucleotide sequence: TGTGCCAGCAGCTTCAACAGGGTTTCACCCCTCCACTTT. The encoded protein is CASSFNRVSPLHF. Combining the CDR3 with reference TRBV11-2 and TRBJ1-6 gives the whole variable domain EAGVAQSPRYKIIEKRQSVAFWCNPISGHATLYWYQQILGQGPKLLIQFQNNGVVDDSQLPKDRFSAERLKGVDSTLKIQPAKLEDSAVYLCASSFNRVSPLHFGNGTRLTVT.

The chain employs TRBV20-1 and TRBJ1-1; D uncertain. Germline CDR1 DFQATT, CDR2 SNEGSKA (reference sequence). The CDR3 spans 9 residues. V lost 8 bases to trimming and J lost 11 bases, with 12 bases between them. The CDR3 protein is CSLAPRAFF. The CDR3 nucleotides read TGCAGTCTAGCCCCCCGGGCTTTCTTT.

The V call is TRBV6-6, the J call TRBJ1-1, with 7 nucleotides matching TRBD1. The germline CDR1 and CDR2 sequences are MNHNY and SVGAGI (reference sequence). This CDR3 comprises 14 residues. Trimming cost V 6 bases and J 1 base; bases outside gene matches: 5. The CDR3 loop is CASSTGTANTEAFF. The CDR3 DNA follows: TGTGCCAGCAGCACCGGGACAGCGAACACTGAAGCTTTCTTT.

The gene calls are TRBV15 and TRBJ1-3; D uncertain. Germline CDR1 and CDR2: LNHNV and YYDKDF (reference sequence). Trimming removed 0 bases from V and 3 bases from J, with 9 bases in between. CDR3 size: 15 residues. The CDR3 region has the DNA TGTGCCACCAGCAGAGAAGTGGGCATTGGAAACACCATATATTTT. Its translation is CATSREVGIGNTIYF.

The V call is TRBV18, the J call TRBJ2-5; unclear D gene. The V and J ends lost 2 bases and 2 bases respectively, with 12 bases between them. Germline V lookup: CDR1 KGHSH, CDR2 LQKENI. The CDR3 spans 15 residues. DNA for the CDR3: TGTGCCAGCTCACCATCAGGTTCAGGACAAGAGACCCAGTACTTC. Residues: CASSPSGSGQETQYF.

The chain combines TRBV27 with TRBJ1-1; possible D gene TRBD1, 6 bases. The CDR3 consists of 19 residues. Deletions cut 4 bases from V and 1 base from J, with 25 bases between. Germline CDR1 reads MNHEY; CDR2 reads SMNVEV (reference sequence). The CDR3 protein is CASSSPGVLGPSRNTEAFF. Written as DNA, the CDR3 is TGTGCCAGCAGTTCACCAGGGGTTTTAGGGCCTAGCCGGAACACTGAAGCTTTCTTT.

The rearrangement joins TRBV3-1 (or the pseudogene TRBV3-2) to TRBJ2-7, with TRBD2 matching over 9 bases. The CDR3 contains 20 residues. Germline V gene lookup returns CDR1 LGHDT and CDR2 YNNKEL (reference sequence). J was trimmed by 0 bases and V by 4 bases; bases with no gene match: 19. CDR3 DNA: TGTGCCAGCAGCCGCCTAGGCCGGGGTAGCGGGAGTTGGATCTCCTACGAGCAGTACTTC. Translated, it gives CASSRLGRGSGSWISYEQYF.

The CDR3 DNA sequence: TGTGCCAGCATCCCACTCCGGGAGCCCCAGCATTTT. Translating gives CASIPLREPQHF. This chain connects TRBV6-5 to TRBJ1-5; D gene unclear. CDR1 MNHEY and CDR2 SVGAGI come from the germline V gene. This CDR3 comprises 12 residues. Trimming shortened V by 7 bases and J by 8 bases, and 12 bases separated the two germline ends.

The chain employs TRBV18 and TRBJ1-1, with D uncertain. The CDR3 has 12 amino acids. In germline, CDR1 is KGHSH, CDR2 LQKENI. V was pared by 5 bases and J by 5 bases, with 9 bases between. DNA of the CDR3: TGTGCCAGCTCAACAGCGGCTACTGAAGCTTTCTTT. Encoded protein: CASSTAATEAFF.

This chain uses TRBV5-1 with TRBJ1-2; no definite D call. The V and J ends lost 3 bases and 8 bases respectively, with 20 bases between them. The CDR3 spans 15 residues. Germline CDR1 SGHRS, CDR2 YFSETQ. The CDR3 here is CASSSSFGMPGGYTF. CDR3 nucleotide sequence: TGCGCCAGCAGCTCCTCCTTCGGGATGCCGGGAGGCTACACCTTC.

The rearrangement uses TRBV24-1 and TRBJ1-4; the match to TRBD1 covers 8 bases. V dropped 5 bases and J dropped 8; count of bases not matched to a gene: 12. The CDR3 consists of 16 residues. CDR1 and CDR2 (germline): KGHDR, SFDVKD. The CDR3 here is CATSAGRGQFGEKLFF. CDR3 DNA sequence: TGTGCCACCAGTGCGGGCAGGGGGCAATTCGGCGAAAAACTGTTTTTT.

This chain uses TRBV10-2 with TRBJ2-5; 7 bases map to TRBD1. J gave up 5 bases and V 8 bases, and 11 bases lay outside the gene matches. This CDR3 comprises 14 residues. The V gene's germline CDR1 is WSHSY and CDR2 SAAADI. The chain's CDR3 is CASSPRGGGETQYF. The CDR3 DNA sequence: TGCGCCAGCTCCCCAAGAGGGGGCGGGGAGACCCAGTACTTC.

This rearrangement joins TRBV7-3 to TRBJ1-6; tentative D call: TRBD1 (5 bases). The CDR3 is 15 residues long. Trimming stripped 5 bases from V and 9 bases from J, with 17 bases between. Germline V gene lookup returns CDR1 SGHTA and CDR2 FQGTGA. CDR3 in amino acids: CASSTQAGIGSPLHF. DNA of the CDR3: TGTGCCAGCAGCACCCAGGCAGGGATTGGTTCACCCCTCCACTTT. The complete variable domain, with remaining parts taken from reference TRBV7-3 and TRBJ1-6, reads GAGVSQTPSNKVTEKGKYVELRCDPISGHTALYWYRQSLGQGPEFLIYFQGTGAADDSGLPNDRFFAVRPEGSVSTLKIQRTERGDSAVYLCASSTQAGIGSPLHFGNGTRLTVT.

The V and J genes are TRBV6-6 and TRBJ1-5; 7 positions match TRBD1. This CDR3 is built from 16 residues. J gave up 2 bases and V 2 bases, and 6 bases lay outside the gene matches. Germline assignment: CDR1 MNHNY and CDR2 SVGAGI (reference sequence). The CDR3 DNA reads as TGTGCCAGCAGTTACCCTCAGGGGGAGGGCAATCAGCCCCAGCATTTT. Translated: CASSYPQGEGNQPQHF.

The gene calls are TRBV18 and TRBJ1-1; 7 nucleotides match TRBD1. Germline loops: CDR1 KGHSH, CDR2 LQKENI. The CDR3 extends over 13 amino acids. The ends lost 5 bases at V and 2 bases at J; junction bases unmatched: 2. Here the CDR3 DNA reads TGTGCCAGCTCAGAGGGGGCCAACACTGAAGCTTTCTTT. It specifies CASSEGANTEAFF.

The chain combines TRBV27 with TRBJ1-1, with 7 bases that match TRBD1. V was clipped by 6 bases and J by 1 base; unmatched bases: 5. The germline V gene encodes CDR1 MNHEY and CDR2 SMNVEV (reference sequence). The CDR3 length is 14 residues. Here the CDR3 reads CASSRAGGNTEAFF. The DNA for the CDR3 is TGTGCCAGCAGCAGGGCAGGGGGGAACACTGAAGCTTTCTTT.

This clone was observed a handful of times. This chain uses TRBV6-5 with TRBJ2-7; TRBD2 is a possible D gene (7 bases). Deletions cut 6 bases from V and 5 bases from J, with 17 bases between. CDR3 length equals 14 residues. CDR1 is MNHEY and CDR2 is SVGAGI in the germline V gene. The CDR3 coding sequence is TGTGCCAGCAGAGCCGGGGGGCGACTGAACGAGCAGTACTTC. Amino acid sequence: CASRAGGRLNEQYF.

CDR3 region: CASSLIRNNEQFF. CDR3 coding DNA: TGCGCCAGCAGCTTGATCAGAAACAATGAGCAGTTCTTC. The chain is built from TRBV5-1 and TRBJ2-1, with D unclear. CDR1 and CDR2 (germline): SGHRS, YFSETQ. Trimming pared 1 base from V and 5 bases from J, leaving 7 bases between. The CDR3 extends over 13 amino acids.